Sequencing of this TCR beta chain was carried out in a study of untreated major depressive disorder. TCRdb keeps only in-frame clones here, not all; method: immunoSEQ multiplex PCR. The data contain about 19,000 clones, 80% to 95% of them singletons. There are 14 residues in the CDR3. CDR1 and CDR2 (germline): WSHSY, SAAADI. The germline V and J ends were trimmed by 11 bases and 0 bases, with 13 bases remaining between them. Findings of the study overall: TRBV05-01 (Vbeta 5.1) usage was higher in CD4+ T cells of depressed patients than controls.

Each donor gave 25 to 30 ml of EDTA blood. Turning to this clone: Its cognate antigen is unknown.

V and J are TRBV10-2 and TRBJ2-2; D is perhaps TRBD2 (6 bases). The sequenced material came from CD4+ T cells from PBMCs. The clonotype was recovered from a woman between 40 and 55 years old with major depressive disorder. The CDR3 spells CASRDSANTGELFF. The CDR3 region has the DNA TGCGCCTCCCGGGACTCCGCGAACACCGGGGAGCTGTTTTTT.